These 2 T cell receptor beta chains share one sample of origin, sequenced in a study of T cells in Graves' hyperthyroidism and ophthalmopathy. It was RNA transcripts that yielded the amplified TCR beta CDR3 regions. During a first-round RT-PCR of the TCR CDR3, the HTBI primer set was used. TCRdb called the multiplex PCR reads again in MiXCR, with one record for every CDR3 protein. The repertoire holds about 290,000 distinct CDR3 sequences, with 15% to 20% as singletons. The material sequenced was blood. Receptors originate from a man between 50 and 59 years old with Graves' ophthalmopathy.

The chain uses TRBV7-2 and TRBJ2-1; D tentatively reads TRBD1 or TRBD2 (6 bases each). The CDR3 consists of 18 residues. V was clipped by 4 bases and J by 0 bases, with 19 bases between them. CDR1 is SGHTA, CDR2 FQGNSA, per germline. The CDR3 reads CASSSRGRTTNSYNEQFF. CDR3 nucleotide sequence: TGTGCCAGCAGCTCTAGGGGGAGGACTACTAACTCCTACAATGAGCAGTTCTTC.

There are many counts of this clonotype. This chain uses TRBV7-2 with TRBJ2-3; 8 nucleotides match TRBD2. The CDR3 contains 17 residues. Germline CDR1 reads SGHTA; CDR2 reads FQGNSA. V trimming: 5 bases; J trimming: 0 bases; junction bases outside the gene matches: 10. The CDR3, as DNA: TGTGCCAGCAGCGCGGAAGGTAGCGGGGCTAGCACAGATACGCAGTATTTT. The encoded protein is CASSAEGSGASTDTQYF. Full variable domain (remainder filled in from reference TRBV7-2 and TRBJ2-3): GAGVSQSPSNKVTEKGKDVELRCDPISGHTALYWYRQSLGQGLEFLIYFQGNSAPDKSGLPSDRFSAERTGGSVSTLTIQRTQQEDSAVYLCASSAEGSGASTDTQYFGPGTRLTVL.